The 8 T cell receptor beta chains presented below share a single source sample, sequenced in a study of long-term antiretroviral therapy in people with HIV. Run at survey level, the immunoSEQ assay was version v3.0. Data came from immunoSEQ multiplex PCR; TCRdb stores just in-frame clones and leaves some out. The repertoire has over 25,000 clones, about 82% of them found once; the top ten carry 4.5% to 6%. This sample comprised unsorted PBMCs, obtained 0.8 years after starting antiretroviral therapy. All receptors derive from a woman in her 30s with HIV.

This chain uses TRBV6-1 with TRBJ2-1, with D tentatively TRBD1 (5 bases). The germline V gene encodes CDR1 MNHNS and CDR2 SASEGT. There are 15 residues in the CDR3. V was pared by 0 bases and J by 10 bases, with 16 bases between. The CDR3 DNA reads as TGTGCCAGCAGTGAAGCGTGGCAGATAGCAGGGGAGCAGTTCTTC. Translation gives CASSEAWQIAGEQFF.

This sequence joins TRBV5-5 and TRBJ1-2; 9 bases match TRBD1. CDR1 and CDR2 (germline): SGHKS, YYEKEE (reference sequence). The CDR3 runs 16 residues. V gave up 2 bases and J gave up 5 bases; unmatched junction bases: 10. CDR3 region: CASSFDGQGIFYGYTF. The CDR3 DNA sequence: TGTGCCAGCAGCTTTGACGGACAGGGGATATTTTATGGCTACACCTTC.

J is TRBJ2-3 and V is TRBV27, with D tentatively TRBD2 (5 bases). Trimming took off 11 bases at V and 0 bases at J, with 12 bases between the two ends. Germline lookup yields CDR1 MNHEY and CDR2 SMNVEV (reference sequence). The CDR3 spans 13 residues. The chain's CDR3 is CASRGRSTDTQYF. The CDR3 coding sequence is TGTGCCTCAAGAGGGCGGAGCACAGATACGCAGTATTTT.

The J gene is TRBJ1-5, the V gene TRBV27; D not certain. This CDR3 has 14 residues. Germline CDR1 MNHEY, CDR2 SMNVEV (reference sequence). V was shortened by 5 bases and J by 1 base, with 9 bases between the two germline ends. Here the CDR3 DNA reads TGTGCCAGCAGTAAGGGAATAAGCAATCAGCCCCAGCATTTT. It codes for CASSKGISNQPQHF.

The V gene is TRBV6-1, the J gene TRBJ1-6, with TRBD1 identical over 9 bases. The CDR3 loop spans 15 amino acids. CDR1 is MNHNS and CDR2 is SASEGT in the germline V gene. V lost 8 bases, J lost 9 bases, and 11 bases stayed unmatched. The CDR3 DNA is TGTGCCAGCTCCTTCGATCGGGACAGGGCTTCACCCCTCCACTTT. Its translation is CASSFDRDRASPLHF.

The V gene is TRBV11-1, the J gene TRBJ2-7, with a tentative D call TRBD1 (6 bases). Trimming pared 4 bases from V and 4 bases from J, leaving 17 bases between. The CDR3 loop spans 15 amino acids. Per the germline V gene, CDR1 is SGHAT and CDR2 is FQDESV (reference sequence). DNA for the CDR3: TGTGCCAGCAGCTGGGGGCAGGGGAGAAGGTACGAGCAGTACTTC. Translating it yields CASSWGQGRRYEQYF.

The V and J genes are TRBV30 and TRBJ2-7, with a possible D match to TRBD1 (6 bases). Germline CDR1 is GTSNPN and CDR2 is SVGIG (reference sequence). The CDR3 has 15 amino acids. Trimming removed 0 bases at V and 1 base at J, with 13 bases between. The CDR3 protein is CAWSVRTVWSYEQYF. CDR3 coding DNA: TGTGCCTGGAGTGTAAGGACAGTTTGGTCCTACGAGCAGTACTTC.

V is TRBV19 and J is TRBJ1-2, with D possibly being TRBD1 (5 bases). Per the germline V gene, CDR1 is LNHDA and CDR2 is SQIVND (reference sequence). Between the trimmed V and J ends, which lost 4 bases and 7 bases, there was a span of 10 bases. This CDR3 has 12 residues. The CDR3 loop reads CASSKQGTGYTF. CDR3 nucleotide sequence: TGTGCCAGTAGTAAGCAGGGTACTGGCTACACCTTC.